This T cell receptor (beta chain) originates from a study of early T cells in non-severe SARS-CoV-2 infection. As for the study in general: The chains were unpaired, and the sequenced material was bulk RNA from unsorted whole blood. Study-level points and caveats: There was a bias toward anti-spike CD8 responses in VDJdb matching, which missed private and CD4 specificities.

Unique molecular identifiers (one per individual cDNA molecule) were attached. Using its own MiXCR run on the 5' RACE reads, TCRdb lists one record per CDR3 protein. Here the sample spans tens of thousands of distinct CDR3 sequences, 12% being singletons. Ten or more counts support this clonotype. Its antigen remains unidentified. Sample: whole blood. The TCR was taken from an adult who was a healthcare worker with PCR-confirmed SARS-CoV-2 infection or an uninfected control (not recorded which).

As DNA, the CDR3 is TGTGCCAGCAGCTTAAGTAATAGGAACACTGAAGCTTTCTTT. Translation gives CASSLSNRNTEAFF. The chain employs TRBV13 and TRBJ1-1, with no clear D. Germline loops: CDR1 PRHDT, CDR2 FYEKMQ (reference sequence). V was clipped by 2 bases and J by 1 base, with 8 bases between them. The CDR3 covers 14 residues. The full variable domain, its missing parts supplied by reference TRBV13 and TRBJ1-1, is AAGVIQSPRHLIKEKRETATLKCYPIPRHDTVYWYQQGPGQDPQFLISFYEKMQSDKGSIPDRFSAQQFSDYHSELNMSSLELGDSALYFCASSLSNRNTEAFFGQGTRLTVV.